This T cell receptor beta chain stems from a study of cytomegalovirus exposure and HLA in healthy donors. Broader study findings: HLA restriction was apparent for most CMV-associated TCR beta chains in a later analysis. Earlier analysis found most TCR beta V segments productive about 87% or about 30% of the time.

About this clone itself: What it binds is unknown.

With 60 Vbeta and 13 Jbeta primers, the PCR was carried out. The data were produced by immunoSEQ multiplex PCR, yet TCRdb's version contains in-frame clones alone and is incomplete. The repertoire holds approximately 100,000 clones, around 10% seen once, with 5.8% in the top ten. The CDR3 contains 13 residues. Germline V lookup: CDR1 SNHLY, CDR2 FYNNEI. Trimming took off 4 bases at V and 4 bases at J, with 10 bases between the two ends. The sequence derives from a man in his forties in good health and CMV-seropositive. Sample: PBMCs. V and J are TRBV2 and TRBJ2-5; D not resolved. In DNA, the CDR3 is TGTGCCAGCAGTGGGAACTATGGAGAGACCCAGTACTTC. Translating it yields CASSGNYGETQYF.